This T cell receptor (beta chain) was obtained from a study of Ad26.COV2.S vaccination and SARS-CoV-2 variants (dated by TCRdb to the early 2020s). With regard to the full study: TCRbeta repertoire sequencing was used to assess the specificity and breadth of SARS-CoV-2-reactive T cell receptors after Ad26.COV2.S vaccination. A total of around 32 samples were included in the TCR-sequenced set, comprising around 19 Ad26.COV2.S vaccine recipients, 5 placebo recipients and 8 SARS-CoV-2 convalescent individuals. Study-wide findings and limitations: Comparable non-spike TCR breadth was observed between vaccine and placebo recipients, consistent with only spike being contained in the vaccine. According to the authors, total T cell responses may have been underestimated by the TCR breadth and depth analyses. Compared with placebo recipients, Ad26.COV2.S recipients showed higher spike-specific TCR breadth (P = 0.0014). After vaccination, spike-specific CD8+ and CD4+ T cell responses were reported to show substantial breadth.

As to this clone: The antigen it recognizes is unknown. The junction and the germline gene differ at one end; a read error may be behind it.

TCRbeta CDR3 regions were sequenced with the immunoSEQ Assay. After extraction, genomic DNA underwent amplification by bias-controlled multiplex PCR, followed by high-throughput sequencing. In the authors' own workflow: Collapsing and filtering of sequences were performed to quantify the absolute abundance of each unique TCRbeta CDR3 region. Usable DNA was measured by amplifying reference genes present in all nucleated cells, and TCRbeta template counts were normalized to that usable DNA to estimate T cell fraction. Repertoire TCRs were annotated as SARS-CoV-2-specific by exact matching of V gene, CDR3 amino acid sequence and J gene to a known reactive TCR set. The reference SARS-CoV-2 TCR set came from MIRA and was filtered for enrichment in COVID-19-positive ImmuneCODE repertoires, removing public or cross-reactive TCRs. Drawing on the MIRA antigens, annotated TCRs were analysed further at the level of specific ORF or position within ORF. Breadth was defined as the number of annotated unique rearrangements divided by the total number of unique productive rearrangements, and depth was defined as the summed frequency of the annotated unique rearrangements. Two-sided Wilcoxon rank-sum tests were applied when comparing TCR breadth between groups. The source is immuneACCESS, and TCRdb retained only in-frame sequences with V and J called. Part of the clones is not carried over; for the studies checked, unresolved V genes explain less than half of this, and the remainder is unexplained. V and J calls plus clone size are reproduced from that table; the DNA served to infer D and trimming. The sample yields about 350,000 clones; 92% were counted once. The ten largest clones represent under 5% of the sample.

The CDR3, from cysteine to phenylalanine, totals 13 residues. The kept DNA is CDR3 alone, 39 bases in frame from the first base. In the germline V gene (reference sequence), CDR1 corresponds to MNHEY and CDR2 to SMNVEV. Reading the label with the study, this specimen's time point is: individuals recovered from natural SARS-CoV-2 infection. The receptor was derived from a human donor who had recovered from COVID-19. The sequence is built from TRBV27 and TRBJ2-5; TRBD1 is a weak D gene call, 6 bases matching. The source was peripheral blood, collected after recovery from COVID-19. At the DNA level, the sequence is TGTGCCAGCAGGTTATCAGGGGCGGCGACCCAGTACTTC. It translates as CASRLSGAATQYF.